The 11 T cell receptor beta chains below all came from one sample that was sequenced in a study of control samples from healthy donors and cancer patients. The data were produced by immunoSEQ multiplex PCR, yet TCRdb's version contains in-frame clones alone and is incomplete. The table includes more than 65,000 clones, around four fifths detected once. The material sequenced was blood. The source is a man aged 50 or older in good health.

The chain is built from TRBV4-1 and TRBJ2-7, with a tentative D call TRBD1 (5 bases). Trimming shortened V by 0 bases and J by 2 bases, and 8 bases separated the two germline ends. This CDR3 region has 14 residues. Germline lookup yields CDR1 MGHRA and CDR2 YSYEKL. CDR3 in amino acids: CASSQDPGPYEQYF. CDR3 bases: TGCGCCAGCAGCCAAGATCCAGGGCCCTACGAGCAGTACTTC.

The V gene is TRBV24-1, the J gene TRBJ2-7, with TRBD1 matching over 12 bases. Germline-derived CDR1 and CDR2 are KGHDR and SFDVKD. CDR3 length: 15 residues. The V segment lost 3 bases and the J segment 7 bases; nucleotides outside the gene matches: 6. As DNA, the CDR3 is TGTGCCACCAGTGATCCGGGACAGGGGGCGGGGGAGCAGTACTTC. Amino acids: CATSDPGQGAGEQYF.

V is TRBV7-8 and J is TRBJ1-1; D is uncertain. Germline CDR1 reads SGHVS; CDR2 reads FQNEAQ. V was trimmed by 7 bases and J by 6 bases, leaving 9 bases between them. The CDR3 sequence is 11 residues long. CDR3 in amino acids: CASTPPSEAFF. The DNA for the CDR3 is TGTGCCAGCACCCCTCCCTCTGAAGCTTTCTTT.

This clone was detected only a few times. The V and J genes are TRBV6-6 and TRBJ2-5; tentative D call: TRBD2 (6 bases). The germline gives CDR1 MNHNY, CDR2 SVGAGI (reference sequence). V gave up 2 bases and J gave up 5 bases, with 12 bases separating them. The CDR3 is made up of 14 amino acids. DNA for the CDR3: TGTGCCAGCAGTTACATCGGGAGAGATGAGACCCAGTACTTC. It is translated as CASSYIGRDETQYF.

This rearrangement joins TRBV27 to TRBJ2-2; D unclear. The germline CDR1 and CDR2 sequences are MNHEY and SMNVEV (reference sequence). V dropped 5 bases and J dropped 7 bases, with 11 bases sitting between them. This CDR3 has 13 amino acids. CDR3 in DNA: TGTGCCAGCAGTACAGCCACTTACGGGGAGCTGTTTTTT. Residues: CASSTATYGELFF.

V is TRBV4-1 and J is TRBJ1-2; D is perhaps TRBD1 (6 bases). The germline gives CDR1 MGHRA, CDR2 YSYEKL. This CDR3 is built from 15 residues. Trimming removed 1 base from V and 3 bases from J, with 12 bases in between. CDR3: CASSQGGGGYYGYTF. The DNA for the CDR3 is TGCGCCAGCAGCCAAGGCGGAGGGGGTTACTATGGCTACACCTTC.

The chain links TRBV5-1 to TRBJ2-7; 15 bases map to TRBD2. Germline V gives CDR1 SGHRS, CDR2 YFSETQ. This CDR3 contains 14 residues. With 7 bases clipped from V and 6 bases from J, the junction kept 5 bases outside the gene matches. The CDR3, as DNA: TGCGCCAGCGGACTAGCGGGAGGGCCCATCGAGCAGTACTTC. Translated, it gives CASGLAGGPIEQYF.

This sequence joins TRBV11-2 and TRBJ2-7; D may be TRBD2 (5 bases). Germline V gene sequence: CDR1 SGHAT, CDR2 FQNNGV. The CDR3 has 14 residues. Deletions cut 4 bases from V and 2 bases from J, with 12 bases between. CDR3 in amino acids: CASSSLAIPYEQYF. The CDR3 region has the DNA TGTGCCAGCAGCTCGCTAGCAATTCCCTACGAGCAGTACTTC.

The genes are TRBV19 and TRBJ2-7; 9 bases align to TRBD1. Germline V gene lookup returns CDR1 LNHDA and CDR2 SQIVND (reference sequence). V shed 10 bases, J shed 0 bases, and the junction held 10 bases outside the gene matches. The CDR3 totals 15 residues. As DNA, the CDR3 is TGTGCCACCTGCCCGGGACAGGGCAGCTCCTACGAGCAGTACTTC. Residues: CATCPGQGSSYEQYF. Drawing the rest from reference TRBV19 and TRBJ2-7, the complete variable domain is DGGITQSPKYLFRKEGQNVTLSCEQNLNHDAMYWYRQDPGQGLRLIYYSQIVNDFQKGDIAEGYSVSREKKESFPLTVTSAQKNPTAFYLCATCPGQGSSYEQYFGPGTRLTVT.

Only one count was recorded for this clone. The V gene is TRBV3-1 (or the pseudogene TRBV3-2), the J gene TRBJ1-1; D remains unclear. CDR3 size: 15 residues. Trimming removed 5 bases from V and 5 bases from J, with 18 bases in between. CDR1 LGHDT and CDR2 YNNKEL come from the germline V gene (reference sequence). The CDR3 bases are TGTGCCAGCAGCTCCGCGGTCGATGTTTATACTGAAGCTTTCTTT. Residues: CASSSAVDVYTEAFF.

The chain employs TRBV2 and TRBJ1-2; the D is unclear. Per germline, CDR1 SNHLY and CDR2 FYNNEI. The CDR3 consists of 13 residues. V was pared by 3 bases and J by 6 bases, with 11 bases between. The CDR3 DNA reads as TGTGCCAGCAGTGATAAGGGAACTAATGGCTACACCTTC. Translated, it gives CASSDKGTNGYTF.